This T cell receptor beta chain was captured in a study of PD-1 blockade in classical Hodgkin lymphoma. Broader study findings: Healthy donors reportedly exceeded newly diagnosed patients in baseline TCR diversity. Patients with a complete response exhibited baseline diversity comparable to newly diagnosed patients. No one has yet defined what causes the repertoire differences, which may be disease activity or prior therapy.

Brentuximab vedotin exposure varied among the patients, all of whom had relapsed after autologous stem cell transplantation. Sequencing was performed with immunoSEQ multiplex PCR; in TCRdb, only in-frame clones are kept and a portion is missing. The sample records around 7,500 clones, roughly 80% being singletons. For this clone: Its antigen remains unknown.

The source is a human donor with classical Hodgkin lymphoma. The material sequenced was peripheral blood mononuclear cells (PBMCs), taken at baseline.

DNA of the CDR3: TGTGCCAGCAGCTTAACCCCTAGCGCTGTTGAGCAGTTCTTC. Amino acid sequence: CASSLTPSAVEQFF. This chain joins TRBV11-3 and TRBJ2-1; possible D gene TRBD2, 6 bases. V shed 2 bases and J shed 9 bases, with 14 bases lying between them. Germline CDR1 is SGHNT and CDR2 is YENEEA. CDR3 size: 14 residues.